This is a list of T cell receptor beta chains from one sample in a study of blood T cell repertoires in COVID-19. Only in-frame clones appear in the TCRdb table, and some are missing; sequencing was by immunoSEQ multiplex PCR. The top ten clones hold around 3% of a sample with 300,000 to 400,000 clones, roughly 86% of them seen once. The sample was peripheral blood. Receptors were obtained from a human donor in a cohort sampled during active COVID-19. CDR3s include the opening cysteine and the closing phenylalanine or tryptophan. The D gene is left open where the match is weak. Size is stated for part of the rows, as once, few or many counts, or as a class when the clone is expanded.

TRBD1	TRBV7-9	TRBJ1-6	.	15	TGTGCCAGCAGCCGAACAGGGGCCTCCCTTTTACCCCTCCACTTT	CASSRTGASLLPLHF
TRBD2	TRBV4-2	TRBJ2-2	.	16	TGTGCCAGCAGCGGGACTAGCGGGAGAAGCACCGGGGAGCTGTTTTTT	CASSGTSGRSTGELFF
.	TRBV6-6	TRBJ2-1	.	14	TGTGCCAGCAGTTACTCTAGCGGCTACAATGAGCAGTTCTTC	CASSYSSGYNEQFF
.	TRBV6-1	TRBJ1-5	.	15	TGTGCCAGCAGTGACCAAGCATATAGCAATCAGCCCCAGCATTTT	CASSDQAYSNQPQHF
.	TRBV6-5	TRBJ1-1	.	15	TGTGCCAGCAGTCCCAGGGGACCCATGAACACTGAAGCTTTCTTT	CASSPRGPMNTEAFF
.	TRBV19	TRBJ2-7	.	13	TGTGCCAGTAGTCAAGGAGGGGACTACGAGCAGTACTTC	CASSQGGDYEQYF
.	TRBV21-1	TRBJ2-5	.	18	TGTGCCAGCAGCAAAGCAGGGACTAGCGGGGGGGCGCTAGAGACCCAGTACTTC	CASSKAGTSGGALETQYF
TRBD2	TRBV19	TRBJ2-5	.	15	TGTGCCAGTGGGGCGGGAGGAGGTGCCCCAGAGACCCAGTACTTC	CASGAGGGAPETQYF
TRBD2	TRBV6-4	TRBJ2-1	.	15	TGTGCCAGCAGTGACAGTTCGGGGGGGGTCAATGAGCAGTTCTTC	CASSDSSGGVNEQFF
TRBD1	TRBV28	TRBJ2-2	.	18	TGTGCCAGCAGGTATACAGGGGGCGGAGGCGTGATCGCCGGGGAGCTGTTTTTT	CASRYTGGGGVIAGELFF
TRBD1	TRBV2	TRBJ2-7	.	17	TGTGCCAGCAGTACCCCCCGGTCCGGACAGGGGGAATACGAGCAGTACTTC	CASSTPRSGQGEYEQYF
.	TRBV9	TRBJ1-3	few	16	TGTGCCAGCAGCGTACGGGATTTGGGTTCTGGAAACACCATATATTTT	CASSVRDLGSGNTIYF
.	TRBV5-6	TRBJ1-2	.	13	TGTGCCAGCAGCTTAGGAGGAAACTATGGCTACACCTTC	CASSLGGNYGYTF
TRBD2	TRBV7-2	TRBJ2-5	.	14	TGTGCCAGCAGCTTGGGGAGGGTGAAAGAGACCCAGTACTTC	CASSLGRVKETQYF
.	TRBV6-5	TRBJ1-1	.	14	TGTGCCAGCAGTTACGGAGTCATGAACACTGAAGCTTTCTTT	CASSYGVMNTEAFF
TRBD1	TRBV27	TRBJ2-3	.	16	TGTGCCAGCAAGTGGGACAGGGGGCTCCCGGTGGATACGCAGTATTTT	CASKWDRGLPVDTQYF
TRBD1	TRBV3-1/TRBV3-2	TRBJ1-2	.	16	TGTGCCAGCAGCCAGGTTTTGGGACAGGGGAACTATGGCTACACCTTC	CASSQVLGQGNYGYTF